The 14 T cell receptor beta chains listed next were all sequenced from one sample in a study of blood T cell repertoires in COVID-19. TCRdb keeps only in-frame clones here, not all; method: immunoSEQ multiplex PCR. In the table there are about 87,000 clones, 70% to 90% of which are singletons. The sequencing sample was made of peripheral blood. Receptors originate from a woman older than 75 with COVID-19, enrolled during active disease.

The J gene is TRBJ2-7, the V gene TRBV5-5; the match to TRBD2 covers 13 bases. This CDR3 is 19 amino acids long. The germline CDR1 and CDR2 sequences are SGHKS and YYEKEE (reference sequence). V lost 4 bases, J lost 1 base, and 14 bases stayed unmatched. The CDR3 spells CASSPVPWTSGSGSYEQYF. The DNA of the CDR3 is TGTGCCAGCAGCCCCGTACCCTGGACTAGCGGGAGCGGGTCCTACGAGCAGTACTTC.

V usage is TRBV14 and J usage is TRBJ1-4; possibly TRBD1 for D (5 bases). Germline V gene lookup returns CDR1 SGHDN and CDR2 FVKESK. This CDR3 contains 18 residues. Deletions cut 1 base from V and 8 bases from J, with 23 bases between. The CDR3 DNA reads TGTGCCAGCAGCCAAGGGTACGGACTAACGCCGACAGTGGAAAAACTGTTTTTT. It encodes CASSQGYGLTPTVEKLFF.

V usage is TRBV7-3 and J usage is TRBJ2-2, with TRBD2 matching 7 bases. The CDR3 spans 16 residues. Unmatched junction bases numbered 8, after V lost 5 bases and J lost 2 bases. Germline assignment: CDR1 SGHTA and CDR2 FQGTGA. CDR3 amino acids: CASSQQTSLNTGELFF. The CDR3 bases are TGTGCCAGCAGCCAACAGACTAGCTTAAACACCGGGGAGCTGTTTTTT.

Here the CDR3 DNA reads TGTGCCAGCAAGTTCGGGACAGTCACAGATACGCAGTATTTT. Protein: CASKFGTVTDTQYF. The V call is TRBV25-1, the J call TRBJ2-3, with TRBD1 matching over 7 bases. This CDR3 is built from 14 residues. Trimming removed 7 bases from V and 2 bases from J; junction bases left unmatched: 6. Germline lookup yields CDR1 MGHDK and CDR2 SYGVNS.

This clone was picked up a small number of times. V and J are TRBV9 and TRBJ1-5; D unclear. CDR3 length: 15 amino acids. V gave up 4 bases and J gave up 4 bases, with 15 bases separating them. Germline CDR1 is SGDLS and CDR2 is YYNGEE. The CDR3 is CASSRTRETNQPQHF. Written as DNA, the CDR3 is TGTGCCAGCAGCAGAACCCGGGAGACTAATCAGCCCCAGCATTTT.

The rearrangement uses TRBV5-1 and TRBJ2-7; 11 nucleotides line up with TRBD1. Germline CDR1 is SGHRS and CDR2 is YFSETQ. This CDR3 region has 14 residues. After removal of 3 bases from V and 3 bases from J, the junction contained 2 bases not matched to a gene. CDR3 region: CASSWTGGVYEQYF. The DNA for the CDR3 is TGCGCCAGCAGCTGGACAGGGGGCGTCTACGAGCAGTACTTC.

The chain joins TRBV7-3 to TRBJ2-1; D remains unclear. The CDR3 has 14 residues. Trimming removed 1 base from V and 7 bases from J, with 11 bases in between. Germline CDR1 and CDR2: SGHTA and FQGTGA. CDR3 protein: CASSLNPGMNEQFF. CDR3 sequence (DNA): TGTGCCAGCAGCTTAAATCCCGGTATGAATGAGCAGTTCTTC.

The chain couples TRBV3-1 (or the pseudogene TRBV3-2) to TRBJ2-5; no clear D. The ends were cut back, 0 bases at V and 2 bases at J, with 10 bases in the middle. CDR1 LGHDT and CDR2 YNNKEL come from the germline V gene (reference sequence). The CDR3 is 15 amino acids. The CDR3 here is CASSQDLVDQETQYF. The CDR3, as DNA: TGTGCCAGCAGCCAAGATTTAGTAGATCAAGAGACCCAGTACTTC.

This sequence joins TRBV7-2 and TRBJ2-3; the match to TRBD2 covers 7 bases. Looked up from germline, CDR1 is SGHTA and CDR2 is FQGNSA. After removal of 4 bases from V and 2 bases from J, the junction contained 6 bases not matched to a gene. There are 15 residues in the CDR3. The CDR3 sequence: CASSSSGTNTDTQYF. In nucleotides, the CDR3 is TGTGCCAGCAGCTCCTCCGGGACTAACACAGATACGCAGTATTTT.

This sequence joins TRBV5-6 and TRBJ2-3; TRBD1 is a possible D gene (5 bases). The CDR3 extends over 17 amino acids. With 1 base removed from V and 0 bases from J, the gap between germline ends came to 15 bases. Germline CDR1 SGHDT, CDR2 YYEEEE. This chain's CDR3 is CASSLTPTTASTDTQYF. The CDR3, as DNA: TGTGCCAGCAGCTTGACGCCAACGACAGCGAGCACAGATACGCAGTATTTT. The full variable domain, with the rest looked up from reference TRBV5-6 and TRBJ2-3, is DAGVTQSPTHLIKTRGQQVTLRCSPKSGHDTVSWYQQALGQGPQFIFQYYEEEERQRGNFPDRFSGHQFPNYSSELNVNALLLGDSALYLCASSLTPTTASTDTQYFGPGTRLTVL.

The chain combines TRBV28 with TRBJ2-1; 11 bases are shared with TRBD2. V lost 3 bases, J lost 9 bases, and 16 bases stayed unmatched. The length of the CDR3 is 18 residues. From germline, CDR1 is MDHEN and CDR2 SYDVKM. CDR3 in amino acids: CASSLGLAGGPKVGEQFF. CDR3 nucleotides: TGTGCCAGCAGTTTGGGGCTAGCGGGAGGACCAAAGGTTGGTGAGCAGTTCTTC.

The V call is TRBV5-5, the J call TRBJ1-6; 7 nucleotides line up with TRBD1. After removal of 4 bases from V and 0 bases from J, the junction contained 4 bases not matched to a gene. This CDR3 has 16 amino acids. The germline CDR1 and CDR2 sequences are SGHKS and YYEKEE (reference sequence). The CDR3, as DNA: TGTGCCAGCAGCCAGACAGGGAGCTCCTATAATTCACCCCTCCACTTT. Protein sequence: CASSQTGSSYNSPLHF.

V and J are TRBV7-2 and TRBJ1-2; D is possibly TRBD1 (6 bases). The V gene lost 2 bases and the J gene lost 4 bases, with 11 bases spanning the gap. Per germline, CDR1 SGHTA and CDR2 FQGNSA. The CDR3 spans 14 residues. In DNA, the CDR3 is TGTGCCAGCAGCTTACATCGGGACATCTATGGCTACACCTTC. Translated, it gives CASSLHRDIYGYTF.

V and J are TRBV27 and TRBJ1-2; D not resolved. This CDR3 spans 13 amino acids. The ends were cut back, 3 bases at V and 4 bases at J, with 9 bases in the middle. Germline V lookup: CDR1 MNHEY, CDR2 SMNVEV (reference sequence). The CDR3 bases are TGTGCCAGCAGTTTCCGCGGAAGCTATGGCTACACCTTC. Amino acid sequence: CASSFRGSYGYTF.